Below are 27 T cell receptor beta chains sequenced from a single sample in a study of cytomegalovirus exposure and HLA in healthy donors. The PCR used 60 Vbeta and 13 Jbeta primers. Generated by immunoSEQ multiplex PCR, the TCRdb table keeps only in-frame clones and is missing some. With tens of thousands of clones in the sample, the ten largest clones hold 12%. What was sequenced was PBMCs. The receptor set was obtained from a woman under 40 in good health and CMV-seropositive.

This chain uses TRBV7-9 with TRBJ2-7; 9 bases map to TRBD2. Germline CDR1 SEHNR, CDR2 FQNEAQ (reference sequence). V lost 4 bases, J lost 5 bases, and 6 bases stayed unmatched. This CDR3 contains 14 residues. The CDR3 sequence is CASSSSGRIDEQYF. The CDR3 DNA reads as TGTGCCAGCAGCTCGAGCGGGAGGATCGACGAGCAGTACTTC.

The chain has TRBV5-6 and TRBJ1-2, with D perhaps matching TRBD1 (5 bases). This CDR3 is built from 13 residues. V was pared by 0 bases and J by 7 bases, with 10 bases between. Germline V gives CDR1 SGHDT, CDR2 YYEEEE. The CDR3 nucleotides read TGTGCCAGCAGCTTGGGTGCGGGGCCTGGCTACACCTTC. This codes for CASSLGAGPGYTF.

V gene TRBV5-1 combines with J gene TRBJ2-7; D might be TRBD2 (7 bases). CDR1 is SGHRS and CDR2 is YFSETQ in the germline V gene. This CDR3 has 15 amino acids. V gave up 5 bases and J gave up 2 bases, with 17 bases separating them. The CDR3 DNA follows: TGCGCCAGCAGTGGACTAGTGACAGGACCCTACGAGCAGTACTTC. Translating it yields CASSGLVTGPYEQYF.

The rearrangement joins TRBV18 to TRBJ1-2; no definite D call. CDR3 length equals 16 residues. CDR1 is KGHSH and CDR2 is LQKENI in the germline V gene. Trimming shortened V by 4 bases and J by 7 bases, and 22 bases separated the two germline ends. For the CDR3, the DNA is TGTGCCAGCTCACTCGGCCAGGCCCTCATGGAGGGTGGCTACACCTTC. Amino acids: CASSLGQALMEGGYTF.

J is TRBJ2-7 and V is TRBV30, with TRBD2 identical over 12 bases. Germline CDR1 and CDR2: GTSNPN and SVGIG (reference sequence). V shed 1 base and J 7 bases; nucleotides not matched to a gene: 5. This CDR3 is built from 14 residues. CDR3 nucleotide sequence: TGTGCCTGGAGTGGACTAGCGGGAGTGAGTGAGCAGTACTTC. Translated: CAWSGLAGVSEQYF. Full variable domain (outside the CDR3, taken from reference TRBV30 and TRBJ2-7): SQTIHQWPATLVQPVGSPLSLECTVEGTSNPNLYWYRQAAGRGLQLLFYSVGIGQISSEVPQNLSASRPQDRQFILSSKKLLLSDSGFYLCAWSGLAGVSEQYFGPGTRLTVT.

The CDR3 spells CASSTTSHNEQFF. The DNA of the CDR3 is TGTGCCAGTAGCACTACTAGCCACAATGAGCAGTTCTTC. This sequence joins TRBV19 and TRBJ2-1; perhaps TRBD2 as D (6 bases). Germline CDR1 LNHDA, CDR2 SQIVND (reference sequence). The CDR3 consists of 13 residues. Trimming took 6 bases from V and 5 from J, leaving 11 bases between them.

The CDR3 protein is CASSLSPMGAAYEQYF. The CDR3 bases are TGTGCCAGCAGTTTGTCCCCCATGGGGGCCGCATACGAGCAGTACTTC. The J gene is TRBJ2-7, the V gene TRBV28, with D possibly TRBD1 on 6 matching bases. Trimming removed 3 bases at V and 4 bases at J, with 19 bases between. CDR1 is MDHEN, CDR2 SYDVKM, per germline. This CDR3 comprises 16 residues.

The chain couples TRBV5-1 to TRBJ1-2; weak D call: TRBD1 (6 bases). CDR3 length: 13 residues. The V end lost 4 bases, the J end lost 8 bases, and 15 bases lay between the germline ends. CDR1 and CDR2 from the germline V gene are SGHRS and YFSETQ. In DNA form, the CDR3 reads TGCGCCAGCAGCCCTGAAAGGACAGAAGGCTACACCTTC. Translating gives CASSPERTEGYTF.

The chain combines TRBV11-3 with TRBJ2-7; a weak D match, TRBD2 (5 bases). Germline V gene data show CDR1 as SGHNT and CDR2 as YENEEA. This CDR3 comprises 15 residues. Trimming left V 5 bases short and J 7 bases short, with 21 bases between. The CDR3 reads CASSPRLREPGEQYF. The CDR3 coding sequence is TGTGCCAGCAGCCCACGGTTGAGGGAGCCGGGGGAGCAGTACTTC.

This chain connects TRBV4-1 to TRBJ1-2; D is unclear. The CDR3 spans 14 residues. V lost 4 bases and J lost 5, with 14 bases in between. Per the germline V gene, CDR1 is MGHRA and CDR2 is YSYEKL. CDR3 loop: CASSPPRSVYGYTF. For the CDR3, the DNA is TGCGCCAGCAGCCCCCCCCGGTCGGTGTATGGCTACACCTTC.

As DNA, the CDR3 is TGTGCCAGCAGTCTGATTGAGGGTGAAGCTTTCTTT. This translates into CASSLIEGEAFF. The chain recombines TRBV7-8 with TRBJ1-1, with no clear D. Between the trimmed V and J ends, which lost 6 bases and 7 bases, there was a span of 12 bases. Germline V gene lookup returns CDR1 SGHVS and CDR2 FQNEAQ. The CDR3 totals 12 residues.

This chain joins TRBV7-2 and TRBJ1-5, with D possibly being TRBD1 (6 bases). Trimming took 5 bases from V and 6 from J, leaving 14 bases between them. Germline V gene lookup returns CDR1 SGHTA and CDR2 FQGNSA. The CDR3 covers 14 residues. The CDR3 loop is CASSQQGRGQPQHF. DNA of the CDR3: TGTGCCAGCAGCCAACAGGGAAGAGGTCAGCCCCAGCATTTT.

The rearrangement joins TRBV29-1 to TRBJ1-2; D is possibly TRBD1 (6 bases). V lost 7 bases, J lost 0 bases, and 18 bases lay in between. Germline loops: CDR1 SQVTM, CDR2 ANQGSEA. The length of the CDR3 is 15 residues. The CDR3 protein is CSGLTYQGTNYGYTF. The CDR3 DNA sequence: TGCAGCGGCCTCACCTACCAGGGGACTAACTATGGCTACACCTTC.

The chain combines TRBV11-2 with TRBJ2-5; 8 bases are a match to TRBD1. CDR1 SGHAT and CDR2 FQNNGV come from the germline V gene. The CDR3 is 15 amino acids. Trimming took 3 bases from V and 4 from J; bases not matched to a gene: 7. The CDR3 coding sequence is TGTGCCAGCAGCTTGACTTGGGGGACAGGAGAGACCCAGTACTTC. It yields the protein CASSLTWGTGETQYF.

The rearrangement uses TRBV27 and TRBJ1-2; D is possibly TRBD1 (5 bases). CDR1 and CDR2 from the germline V gene are MNHEY and SMNVEV (reference sequence). V was shortened by 4 bases and J by 4 bases, with 16 bases between the two germline ends. The CDR3 totals 15 residues. The CDR3: CASSSWAGSTYGYTF. As DNA, the CDR3 is TGTGCCAGCAGTTCCTGGGCAGGGTCTACCTATGGCTACACCTTC.

The chain has TRBV7-9 and TRBJ2-2; 10 nucleotides align to TRBD1. Trimming cost V 5 bases and J 5 bases; bases outside gene matches: 8. Germline V CDR1 and CDR2: SEHNR, FQNEAQ (reference sequence). This CDR3 has 16 residues. Here the CDR3 DNA reads TGTGCCAGCAGCCCCGGGACAGGGGAGTTGACCGGGGAGCTGTTTTTT. This sequence encodes CASSPGTGELTGELFF.

The chain combines TRBV27 with TRBJ2-2; 8 nucleotides match TRBD2. Germline CDR1 is MNHEY and CDR2 is SMNVEV (reference sequence). The CDR3 extends over 15 amino acids. Germline trimming cut 4 bases from V and 3 bases from J; bases unmatched to any gene: 4. CDR3 coding DNA: TGTGCCAGCAGTTACGGGAGGGCCGACACCGGGGAGCTGTTTTTT. It yields the protein CASSYGRADTGELFF.

This sequence joins TRBV11-3 and TRBJ1-1; TRBD1 is a possible D gene (5 bases). Trimming took 5 bases from V and 6 from J, leaving 19 bases between them. This CDR3 has 15 residues. The V gene's germline CDR1 is SGHNT and CDR2 YENEEA. The CDR3 reads CASSLTGLTGAEAFF. CDR3 DNA: TGTGCCAGCAGCCTTACGGGGCTCACGGGGGCTGAAGCTTTCTTT.

This chain joins TRBV13 and TRBJ2-7; 8 bases map to TRBD1. Losses at the gene ends were 5 bases for V and 3 bases for J; bases not matched to a gene: 9. The CDR3 has 15 amino acids. Per germline, CDR1 PRHDT and CDR2 FYEKMQ (reference sequence). The CDR3 DNA reads as TGTGCCAGCAGCGCCGGCAGGGGGCCCAACTACGAGCAGTACTTC. As protein: CASSAGRGPNYEQYF.

The chain is built from TRBV30 and TRBJ1-1, with a tentative D call TRBD1 (6 bases). V lost 3 bases, J lost 7 bases, and 12 bases lay in between. The germline gives CDR1 GTSNPN, CDR2 SVGIG (reference sequence). This CDR3 is built from 12 residues. CDR3: CAWRRQAGEAFF. The CDR3 DNA is TGTGCCTGGAGAAGACAGGCGGGTGAAGCTTTCTTT. The full variable domain, its missing parts supplied by reference TRBV30 and TRBJ1-1, is SQTIHQWPATLVQPVGSPLSLECTVEGTSNPNLYWYRQAAGRGLQLLFYSVGIGQISSEVPQNLSASRPQDRQFILSSKKLLLSDSGFYLCAWRRQAGEAFFGQGTRLTVV.

The chain joins TRBV19 to TRBJ2-1, with 7 bases matching TRBD2. This CDR3 region has 15 residues. Losses at the gene ends were 7 bases for V and 5 bases for J; bases not matched to a gene: 11. Germline CDR1 LNHDA, CDR2 SQIVND (reference sequence). CDR3 coding DNA: TGTGCCAGTAAGGGAACGGCGGGAGTCGACAATGAGCAGTTCTTC. Amino acid sequence: CASKGTAGVDNEQFF.

The rearrangement uses TRBV9 and TRBJ2-5; D is possibly TRBD1 (6 bases). Germline V gene sequence: CDR1 SGDLS, CDR2 YYNGEE. The CDR3 contains 11 residues. Trimming removed 7 bases from V and 5 bases from J, with 9 bases in between. The DNA of the CDR3 is TGTGCCAGCGCAGGGGAGGAGACCCAGTACTTC. Protein sequence: CASAGEETQYF.

The chain combines TRBV6-1 with TRBJ2-7, with D possibly TRBD1 on 6 matching bases. Germline CDR1 reads MNHNS; CDR2 reads SASEGT. Trimming removed 6 bases from V and 2 bases from J, with 14 bases in between. This CDR3 region has 14 residues. The CDR3 loop reads CASSRQEGPYEQYF. CDR3 nucleotides: TGTGCCAGCAGCCGACAGGAAGGGCCCTACGAGCAGTACTTC.

The rearrangement uses TRBV5-4 and TRBJ2-7, with TRBD2 matching 9 bases. The CDR3 runs to 14 residues. From germline, CDR1 is SGHNT and CDR2 YYREEE (reference sequence). With 4 bases clipped from V and 2 bases from J, the junction kept 4 bases outside the gene matches. The CDR3 sequence is CASSPGTSPYEQYF. CDR3 bases: TGTGCCAGCAGCCCCGGGACTAGCCCCTACGAGCAGTACTTC.

The V call is TRBV6-5, the J call TRBJ2-1, with D perhaps matching TRBD1 (6 bases). This CDR3 contains 12 residues. The germline CDR1 and CDR2 sequences are MNHEY and SVGAGI. With 5 bases removed from V and 10 bases from J, the gap between germline ends came to 12 bases. CDR3 nucleotide sequence: TGTGCCAGCAGTCAGGGGATAGGGGAGCAGTTCTTC. It yields the protein CASSQGIGEQFF.

The V and J genes are TRBV5-4 and TRBJ2-7, with D possibly being TRBD1 (5 bases). The germline V and J ends were trimmed by 0 bases and 3 bases, with 13 bases remaining between them. CDR3 length equals 15 residues. The germline gives CDR1 SGHNT, CDR2 YYREEE (reference sequence). CDR3 sequence: CASSLDRSHIYEQYF. CDR3 nucleotide sequence: TGTGCCAGCAGCTTGGACAGGTCTCACATCTACGAGCAGTACTTC.

The chain recombines TRBV6-6 with TRBJ1-1; D unresolved. Germline V gives CDR1 MNHNY, CDR2 SVGAGI (reference sequence). This CDR3 has 13 amino acids. Trimming took 7 bases from V and 11 from J, leaving 20 bases between them. The chain's CDR3 is CASTPVGRDGAFF. CDR3 DNA sequence: TGTGCCAGCACCCCGGTGGGGAGGGATGGGGCTTTCTTT.